Sequencing of this TCR beta chain was carried out in a study of regulatory T cells in long-lasting Graves disease (dated by TCRdb to about 2021). Study-wide context: Patients with newly diagnosed Graves' disease had been on antithyroid drugs for under 3 months. TCR sequencing covered around 13 persistent and roughly 20 newly diagnosed Graves' disease patients, around 35 samples in total. Persistent Graves' disease patients were compared with newly diagnosed Graves' disease patients by peripheral blood TCR sequencing and RNA sequencing. The study took place in China and was registered as a clinical trial.

Measured from the cysteine to the phenylalanine, the CDR3 is 17 residues long. CDR3 DNA only is kept here, 51 bases in frame from base 1. The junction shows trimming of 5 bases on V and 0 bases on J, plus 15 bases between the germline ends. The germline V gene yields KGHDR for CDR1 and SFDVKD for CDR2. What the work shows at the level of the full study, not this receptor alone: The authors acknowledged the small sample size as a limitation that may reduce accuracy. Lower TCR Shannon entropy and fewer highly expanded clones were observed in persistent Graves' disease patients than in newly diagnosed patients, which suggested clonal expansion. A larger number of public clonotypes was shared among persistent patients (about 2,700) than among newly diagnosed patients (around 880). Sequencing and analysis were restricted to the TCR beta chain. Preferential use of TRBV28, TRBJ1-2 and TRBJ2-5 was observed in persistent disease, whereas TRBV20-1 and TRBJ2-1 were favored in newly diagnosed disease. Peripheral blood alone was examined, since thyroid tissue, which constituted the primary lesion, could not be accessed.

According to the study, the label for this sample's time point signals: newly diagnosed GD, antithyroid drugs for less than 3 months. For both TCR sequencing and RNA sequencing, RNA was extracted from PBMCs in TRIzol. The diagnosis of Graves' disease was made according to American Thyroid Association guidelines. Patients for the study were recruited at an endocrinology department in Xi'an, China. Each patient gave around 9 milliliters of peripheral blood, collected in an EDTA anticoagulant tube. Ficoll Paque Plus density gradient separation was used to isolate PBMCs, and no additional T cell sorting was done. An Agilent 2100 Bioanalyzer and agarose gel were used to check RNA quality, and a NanoDrop 2000 was used to measure RNA concentration. The library was prepared using multiplex PCR. These reads were obtained on an Illumina HiSeq 4000. CDR3 regions were amplified by Arm-PCR with iRepertoire HTBI primers to construct TCR beta libraries. PCR products were gel purified before sequencing. For the original study's pipeline: Gene usage analysis of CDR3 amino acid clonotypes relied on the 60 or so TRBV and about 15 TRBJ segments identified across samples. COPE and FqMerger were used to merge the filtered high-quality paired reads into contigs. Contigs were aligned with BLAST to IMGT TRBV, TRBD and TRBJ reference genes, and CDR3 was defined per IMGT. Highly expanded clones were defined as clonotypes with a frequency above 0.1%. Repertoire diversity was measured by Shannon entropy, and V-J evenness by the Gini coefficient. Clonotypes shared by more than one individual were considered public. The raw public reads went through TCRdb reprocessing: fastp at Q25, MiXCR clone calling, in-frame beta chains kept. Identical CDR3 protein sequences are pooled into one entry, listed with their most common genes and DNA. TCRdb's processing, not the authors', yielded these V and J calls. This sample gives roughly 250,000 distinct CDR3 sequences in total; about 17% of them show up just once. The top ten clones comprise 14% of the sample.

This clonotype occurred many times. No cognate antigen has been identified for it. Base qualities are not recorded, but no much larger clone differs from it by a single base. The data also belong to a second study, concerning T cells in Graves' hyperthyroidism and ophthalmopathy. That second report states: A patient counted as having stable Graves' hyperthyroidism if no progression to ophthalmopathy occurred over 18 months of follow-up. Hyperthyroidism patients were newly diagnosed, had a disease duration of under 2 months, and were aged 18 to 65 years. The study excluded patients with uncontrolled infections, other autoimmune diseases, pregnancy or lactation. Diagnoses relied on clinical symptoms, serum thyroxine and TRAb, thyroid ultrasound and orbital computed tomography. A first-round RT-PCR of the TCR CDR3 used the HTBI primer set with the Qiagen OneStep RT-PCR kit. Blood samples also contained most of the expanded thyroid clonotypes (frequency above 0.001), which suggests that blood repertoires may reflect thyroid immune responses. A 13 V-J signature model separated ophthalmopathy from stable hyperthyroidism, with about 88% sensitivity and roughly 82% specificity in cross-validation and 80%/75% in testing. In validation, the model predicted progression to ophthalmopathy with over 65% sensitivity and approximately 74% specificity, a median of about 6.7 months before onset. A discovery cohort of about 100 patients, roughly 45 with Graves' ophthalmopathy and about 58 with stable Graves' hyperthyroidism, was used to find distinguishing TCR V-J signatures. Prospective prediction of ophthalmopathy was tested in an independent validation cohort consisting of 18 hyperthyroidism patients and more than 15 patients who later progressed to ophthalmopathy. The 80 to 100 discovery patients were randomly divided into training and test sets at a 7:3 ratio. Thyroid tissue and blood T-cell repertoires from several Graves' hyperthyroidism patients were also compared in the study. After sampling, hyperthyroidism patients received methimazole starting at 30 mg daily, and ophthalmopathy patients received high-dose intravenous methylprednisolone. The libraries were constructed in a second round of multiplex PCR and then size-selected and purified. Sequencing of the libraries was done on an Illumina HiSeq2000 using paired-end 100 bp reads. SOAPnuke was used to process the raw data, removing reads that contained adapters or uncalled bases, had a mean Phred below 15, or lacked an exact match to the constant primer or identifier. High-quality paired reads were merged using COPE v1.2.5, and each unique nucleotide sequence was defined as a clonotype. Clonotypes were aligned to IMGT TRBV, TRBD and TRBJ reference segments using MiTCR v1.1. Analysis was restricted to V-J combinations with a frequency above 0.0001, which covered over 98% of repertoires. The TCS score was defined as the ratio of F50 (clonal expansion) to E x V (chaos), calculated using BLOSUM62-based TCRdist between CDR3 peptides within each V-J. Welch's t-statistics and random forest reduced roughly 500 V-J features to 10 to 15, which were used in a naive Bayes classifier (R e1071). No statistical method was used to fix the sample size in advance, and group allocation was not hidden from the investigators. The paper describes TCR Vbeta CDR3 sequencing of more than 120 peripheral blood samples, made up of 43 ophthalmopathy patients, around 78 hyperthyroidism patients and about 17 progressor patients.

This receptor chain uses TRBV24-1 and TRBJ2-2; the D gene could be either TRBD1 or TRBD2, each agreeing at 5 bases. Sequenced here: peripheral blood mononuclear cells (PBMCs), sampled at new diagnosis, from a patient treated with antithyroid drugs. This TCR derives from a woman in her thirties with Graves disease. Donor details come from another sample of the same person, matched by shared clones. The bases read TGTGCCACCAGTGGAGCAGGGACCGGCACGAACACCGGGGAGCTGTTTTTT. The translation is CATSGAGTGTNTGELFF.